This TCR beta chain came from a study of naive and memory T cell subsets. Two oligonucleotides, mixed equimolar, formed the beta constant-region primer covering TRBC1 and TRBC2. Nested alpha and beta constant-region primers with the SP2 primer drove four PCR rounds on ligated cDNA. TCRdb independently ran MiXCR on the UMI-ligation and nested PCR reads; one entry per CDR3 protein. The sample holds around 93,000 distinct CDR3 sequences, around 11% seen once. Cells stained for CD3, CD4, CD8, CD45RA, CD27 and viability were sorted into four CD45RA/CD27 subsets. A note on this clonotype: Antigen: not known.

Study outcomes and limitations: Clonotypes here are unpaired alpha or beta chain sequences. Naive repertoires, especially CD8, held a few larger clonotypes, possibly memory cells re-expressing CD45RA. From naive to CM, EM and EMRA, diversity decreased and Gini increased.

V was trimmed by 2 bases and J by 0 bases, leaving 10 bases between them. The CDR3 loop spans 16 amino acids. CDR1 and CDR2 (germline): SGHDN, FVKESK. The chain couples TRBV14 to TRBJ2-2; D gene uncertain. This clonotype originated in a human donor in good health. The sequencing input was naive CD4+ T cells from blood. CDR3 nucleotide sequence: TGTGCCAGCAGCCAAATCGGATTGGCGAACACCGGGGAGCTGTTTTTT. This codes for CASSQIGLANTGELFF.